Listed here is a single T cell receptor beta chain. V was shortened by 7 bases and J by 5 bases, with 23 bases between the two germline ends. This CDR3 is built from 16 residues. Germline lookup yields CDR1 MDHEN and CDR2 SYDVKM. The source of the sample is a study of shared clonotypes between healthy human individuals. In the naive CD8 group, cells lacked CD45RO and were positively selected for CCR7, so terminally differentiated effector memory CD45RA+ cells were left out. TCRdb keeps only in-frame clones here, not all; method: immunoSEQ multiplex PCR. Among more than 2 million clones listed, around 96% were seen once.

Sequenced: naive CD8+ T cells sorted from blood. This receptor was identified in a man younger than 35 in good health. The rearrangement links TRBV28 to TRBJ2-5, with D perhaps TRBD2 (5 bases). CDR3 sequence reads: CASTPLGGPGRETQYF. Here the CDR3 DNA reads TGTGCCAGCACCCCTCTTGGCGGGCCGGGCAGGGAGACCCAGTACTTC.